A single sample gave rise to the 20 T cell receptor beta chains below, sequenced in a study of control samples from healthy donors and cancer patients. Clones were read by immunoSEQ multiplex PCR, and TCRdb kept only the in-frame ones, dropping some. The sample holds fewer than 120,000 clones, roughly 90% seen once. Sample: PBMCs. The receptors originated from a woman in her sixties or seventies with lung cancer.

The rearrangement joins TRBV19 to TRBJ2-1, with 8 bases lining up with TRBD2. Germline V gives CDR1 LNHDA, CDR2 SQIVND (reference sequence). The ends lost 4 bases at V and 7 bases at J; junction bases unmatched: 3. This CDR3 has 13 residues. Here the CDR3 DNA reads TGTGCCAGTAGTAGGCGACTAGCGAATGAGCAGTTCTTC. This codes for CASSRRLANEQFF. Full variable domain (rest looked up from reference TRBV19 and TRBJ2-1): DGGITQSPKYLFRKEGQNVTLSCEQNLNHDAMYWYRQDPGQGLRLIYYSQIVNDFQKGDIAEGYSVSREKKESFPLTVTSAQKNPTAFYLCASSRRLANEQFFGPGTRLTVL.

This chain uses TRBV6-5 with TRBJ2-7; 9 nucleotides agree with TRBD1. V lost 7 bases to trimming and J lost 4 bases; unmatched junction nucleotides: 11. In germline, CDR1 is MNHEY, CDR2 SVGAGI. The CDR3 extends over 15 amino acids. Written as DNA, the CDR3 is TGTGCCAGCACCCCGCTGACAGGGGGTATATACGAGCAGTACTTC. Translation gives CASTPLTGGIYEQYF.

This clone was detected only once. The rearrangement joins TRBV7-2 to TRBJ2-2, with no clear D. The V gene's germline CDR1 is SGHTA and CDR2 FQGNSA. This CDR3 is built from 14 residues. Trimming took off 1 base at V and 2 bases at J, with 5 bases between the two ends. The CDR3 coding sequence is TGTGCCAGCAGCTTAGGAGGCAACACCGGGGAGCTGTTTTTT. Its translation is CASSLGGNTGELFF.

The chain recombines TRBV19 with TRBJ2-1, with 8 bases matching TRBD1. After removal of 6 bases from V and 7 bases from J, the junction contained 11 bases not matched to a gene. Germline CDR1 and CDR2: LNHDA and SQIVND (reference sequence). The CDR3 loop spans 15 amino acids. The CDR3 loop reads CASSPGTGVLNEQFF. The CDR3 DNA reads TGTGCCAGTAGCCCCGGGACAGGAGTCCTTAATGAGCAGTTCTTC.

The CDR3 DNA is TGTGCCAGCAGCCTTACAGGGGCCTATGGCTACACCTTC. Encoded protein: CASSLTGAYGYTF. The V call is TRBV7-2, the J call TRBJ1-2, with 7 bases that match TRBD1. This CDR3 region has 13 residues. Unmatched junction bases numbered 4, after V lost 5 bases and J lost 4 bases. Germline V lookup: CDR1 SGHTA, CDR2 FQGNSA.

The rearrangement links TRBV5-4 to TRBJ2-3; 11 bases match TRBD2. The CDR3 spans 17 residues. Germline V gene sequence: CDR1 SGHNT, CDR2 YYREEE (reference sequence). The V and J ends lost 3 bases and 1 base, in that order; junction bases with no gene match: 7. CDR3 residues: CASSSFLAGGGTDTQYF. CDR3 nucleotides: TGTGCCAGCAGCTCGTTTTTAGCGGGGGGGGGCACAGATACGCAGTATTTT.

This sequence joins TRBV5-1 and TRBJ2-1; TRBD2 is a possible D gene (6 bases). The CDR3 consists of 17 residues. With 3 bases removed from V and 0 bases from J, the gap between germline ends came to 16 bases. CDR1 is SGHRS and CDR2 is YFSETQ in the germline V gene. This CDR3 is CASSSAGGTSSYNEQFF. The CDR3 DNA follows: TGCGCCAGCAGCTCGGCGGGCGGGACGAGCTCCTACAATGAGCAGTTCTTC.

This sequence joins TRBV6-5 and TRBJ2-7, with 8 bases aligning to TRBD1. Trimming cost V 6 bases and J 3 bases; bases outside gene matches: 7. Germline V gene sequence: CDR1 MNHEY, CDR2 SVGAGI. This CDR3 is 14 amino acids long. CDR3: CASRLGQDNYEQYF. The CDR3 DNA reads as TGTGCCAGCAGGTTGGGACAGGATAACTACGAGCAGTACTTC.

There are a few counts of this clone. The V call is TRBV2, the J call TRBJ1-2; 7 bases map to TRBD1. Germline V gene data show CDR1 as SNHLY and CDR2 as FYNNEI. The CDR3 covers 14 residues. V lost 6 bases to trimming and J lost 4 bases; unmatched junction nucleotides: 8. CDR3 sequence reads: CASRDSGQAYGYTF. CDR3 in DNA: TGTGCCAGCAGGGACTCCGGACAGGCCTATGGCTACACCTTC.

The chain carries TRBV14 and TRBJ2-7, with D hard to call. Germline CDR1 reads SGHDN; CDR2 reads FVKESK. V gave up 0 bases and J gave up 7 bases, with 10 bases separating them. The CDR3 has 13 residues. CDR3 nucleotide sequence: TGTGCCAGCAGCCAAGATTGGGCTCGAGAGCAGTACTTC. This encodes CASSQDWAREQYF.

The genes are TRBV5-4 and TRBJ1-1; D remains ambiguous. CDR3 size: 13 residues. V gave up 0 bases and J gave up 8 bases, with 11 bases separating them. Germline V gives CDR1 SGHNT, CDR2 YYREEE (reference sequence). CDR3 DNA sequence: TGTGCCAGCAGCTTGGAACGGACCGGGGAAGCTTTCTTT. Translating gives CASSLERTGEAFF.

The chain carries TRBV29-1 and TRBJ1-2; 8 bases are a match to TRBD1. CDR3 length: 14 residues. Germline V gene sequence: CDR1 SQVTM, CDR2 ANQGSEA. V dropped 5 bases and J dropped 6; count of bases not matched to a gene: 11. This chain's CDR3 is CSVLGQGEAHGYTF. The CDR3 DNA follows: TGCAGCGTTCTAGGACAGGGTGAGGCTCATGGCTACACCTTC.

This clone is a singleton in its sample. The rearrangement links TRBV19 to TRBJ1-1; TRBD1 might be the D (6 bases). Germline lookup yields CDR1 LNHDA and CDR2 SQIVND (reference sequence). The CDR3 is 16 residues long. The V end was cut by 4 bases, the J end by 4 bases, with 19 bases between. CDR3: CASSTDWGGAFTEAFF. The CDR3 DNA reads as TGTGCCAGTAGTACCGATTGGGGGGGGGCTTTCACTGAAGCTTTCTTT. The entire variable domain, with the rest obtained from reference TRBV19 and TRBJ1-1, is as follows: DGGITQSPKYLFRKEGQNVTLSCEQNLNHDAMYWYRQDPGQGLRLIYYSQIVNDFQKGDIAEGYSVSREKKESFPLTVTSAQKNPTAFYLCASSTDWGGAFTEAFFGQGTRLTVV.

This clone was found once. The rearrangement uses TRBV24-1 and TRBJ1-2, with D unclear. The CDR3 covers 14 residues. Trimming took 3 bases from V and 2 from J, leaving 9 bases between them. CDR1 and CDR2 from the germline V gene are KGHDR and SFDVKD. CDR3 amino acids: CATSDIGRNYGYTF. DNA for the CDR3: TGTGCCACCAGTGATATAGGGAGGAACTATGGCTACACCTTC.

This clone was detected a few times. The chain joins TRBV4-1 to TRBJ2-7, with no clear D. The length of the CDR3 is 15 residues. The V and J ends lost 1 base and 7 bases respectively, with 17 bases between them. Germline CDR1 is MGHRA and CDR2 is YSYEKL. The chain's CDR3 is CASSQGSSYLPEQYF. CDR3 sequence (DNA): TGCGCCAGCAGCCAAGGTTCCAGCTACCTACCAGAGCAGTACTTC.

The J gene is TRBJ1-5, the V gene TRBV10-2; TRBD1 is a possible D gene (6 bases). The CDR3 contains 15 residues. CDR1 is WSHSY and CDR2 is SAAADI in the germline V gene. V shed 4 bases and J shed 0 bases, with 10 bases lying between them. The CDR3 DNA is TGCGCCAGCAGTGCAGGGGCCCATAGCAATCAGCCCCAGCATTTT. Amino acids: CASSAGAHSNQPQHF.

The V call is TRBV18, the J call TRBJ1-1, with 8 positions matching TRBD1. The CDR3 has 17 residues. Losses at the gene ends were 4 bases for V and 4 bases for J; bases not matched to a gene: 14. Germline loops: CDR1 KGHSH, CDR2 LQKENI. The CDR3 spells CASSQDDRGLGVTEAFF. CDR3 sequence (DNA): TGTGCCAGCTCACAAGACGACAGGGGATTAGGGGTCACTGAAGCTTTCTTT. Supplemented by reference TRBV18 and TRBJ1-1, the full variable domain reads NAGVMQNPRHLVRRRGQEARLRCSPMKGHSHVYWYRQLPEEGLKFMVYLQKENIIDESGMPKERFSAEFPKEGPSILRIQQVVRGDSAAYFCASSQDDRGLGVTEAFFGQGTRLTVV.

The J gene is TRBJ2-3, the V gene TRBV2, with 10 nucleotides matching TRBD1. Germline V gene data show CDR1 as SNHLY and CDR2 as FYNNEI. Trimming at V came to 6 bases and at J to 6 bases, leaving 6 bases not matched to a gene. This CDR3 region has 14 residues. CDR3 nucleotide sequence: TGTGCCAGCAGGGGGACAGGGGCCTTCGATACGCAGTATTTT. Its translation: CASRGTGAFDTQYF.

J is TRBJ1-4 and V is TRBV6-2 or TRBV6-3; tentative D call: TRBD1 (6 bases). Germline V gives CDR1 MNHEY, CDR2 SVGEGT. V was pared by 2 bases and J by 8 bases, with 9 bases between. The CDR3 loop spans 13 amino acids. CDR3 in DNA: TGTGCCAGCAGTTACGACGACAGGGAAAAACTGTTTTTT. It translates to CASSYDDREKLFF.

The genes are TRBV28 and TRBJ2-3; D ambiguous. The germline CDR1 and CDR2 sequences are MDHEN and SYDVKM. The CDR3 has 15 residues. Trimming pared 7 bases from V and 4 bases from J, leaving 18 bases between. CDR3 sequence reads: CASIMPKGGADTQYF. The DNA of the CDR3 is TGTGCCAGCATCATGCCGAAGGGTGGCGCAGATACGCAGTATTTT.